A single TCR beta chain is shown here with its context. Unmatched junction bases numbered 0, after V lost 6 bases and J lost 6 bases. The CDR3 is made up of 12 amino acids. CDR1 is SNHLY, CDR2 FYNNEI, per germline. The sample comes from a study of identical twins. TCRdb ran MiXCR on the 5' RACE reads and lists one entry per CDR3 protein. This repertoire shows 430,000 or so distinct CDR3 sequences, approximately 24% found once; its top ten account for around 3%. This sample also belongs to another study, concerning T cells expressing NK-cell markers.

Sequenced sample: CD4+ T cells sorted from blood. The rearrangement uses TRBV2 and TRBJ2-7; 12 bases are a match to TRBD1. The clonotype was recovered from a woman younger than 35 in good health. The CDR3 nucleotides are TGTGCCAGCAGGGGACAGGGGGCCGAGCAGTACTTC. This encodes CASRGQGAEQYF.